These 16 T cell receptor beta chains share one sample of origin, sequenced in a study of cytomegalovirus exposure and HLA in healthy donors. A multiplex PCR was run with 60 Vbeta primers and 13 Jbeta primers. TCRdb's copy holds only in-frame clones and misses some; the assay was immunoSEQ multiplex PCR. This table has 100,000 to 150,000 clones, 76% appearing once. The sample was PBMCs. These receptors were collected from a man over 45 in good health and CMV-seronegative.

This clone appeared a single time. V gene TRBV7-6 combines with J gene TRBJ1-5; 9 bases fit TRBD1. CDR3 length equals 15 residues. CDR1 is SGHVS and CDR2 is FNYEAQ in the germline V gene. V lost 5 bases, J lost 2 bases, and 4 bases stayed unmatched. The CDR3 DNA reads TGTGCCAGCAGCGCCCGGACAGGGGGCAATCAGCCCCAGCATTTT. Encoded protein: CASSARTGGNQPQHF.

To note about this clone: A junction boundary mismatches the germline segment, possibly from a read error. This chain links TRBV9 with TRBJ1-6; D is possibly TRBD1 (6 bases). The CDR3 has 14 amino acids. CDR1 and CDR2 (germline): SGDLS, YYNGEE. The DNA for the CDR3 is TGTACCAGCAGCGTAGGGGGTCGGGGGTCACCCCTCCACTTT. It encodes CTSSVGGRGSPLHF.

The chain is built from TRBV5-1 and TRBJ2-7, with TRBD1 matching 9 bases. Losses at the gene ends were 4 bases for V and 3 bases for J; bases not matched to a gene: 8. The CDR3 is 15 residues long. Germline V gene lookup returns CDR1 SGHRS and CDR2 YFSETQ. CDR3: CASSPGVTGGYEQYV. CDR3 bases: TGCGCCAGCAGCCCTGGGGTGACAGGGGGCTACGAGCAGTACGTC.

The rearrangement links TRBV15 to TRBJ2-6; 7 bases agree with TRBD1. V was clipped by 5 bases and J by 1 base; unmatched bases: 11. CDR3 length: 18 residues. In germline, CDR1 is LNHNV, CDR2 YYDKDF (reference sequence). CDR3 in amino acids: CATSPRKGAASGANVLTF. The CDR3 bases are TGTGCCACCAGCCCCCGGAAGGGGGCAGCTTCTGGGGCCAACGTCCTGACTTTC.

The CDR3, as DNA: TGCGCCAGCAGCCAAGTAGGGGGCAGGGACAGGAACACTGAAGCTTTCTTT. It encodes CASSQVGGRDRNTEAFF. The chain is built from TRBV4-1 and TRBJ1-1, with 7 bases identical to TRBD1. With V trimmed by 1 base and J by 1 base, 9 bases remained unmatched. Germline V gene lookup returns CDR1 MGHRA and CDR2 YSYEKL. The CDR3 is 17 residues long.

The chain joins TRBV7-2 to TRBJ1-5; 7 nucleotides align to TRBD1. The V segment lost 5 bases and the J segment 5 bases; nucleotides outside the gene matches: 6. There are 14 residues in the CDR3. CDR1 is SGHTA, CDR2 FQGNSA, per germline. The CDR3 region is CASSPGTAYQPQHF. Written as DNA, the CDR3 is TGTGCCAGCAGCCCCGGGACAGCGTATCAGCCCCAGCATTTT.

This clone was observed a single time. This chain links TRBV7-2 with TRBJ2-3; no clear D gene. The CDR3 sequence is 14 residues long. V was clipped by 6 bases and J by 2 bases, with 12 bases between them. Germline CDR1 and CDR2: SGHTA and FQGNSA. The CDR3 DNA reads TGTGCCAGCAGTTCTAGTCAGTCCACAGATACGCAGTATTTT. It translates to CASSSSQSTDTQYF.

The chain couples TRBV4-3 to TRBJ1-1, with TRBD1 as a possible D gene (5 bases). Trimming took 0 bases from V and 4 from J, leaving 12 bases between them. This CDR3 comprises 15 residues. In germline, CDR1 is LGHNA, CDR2 YSLEER. The CDR3 is CASSQDLERGTEAFF. The DNA of the CDR3 is TGCGCCAGCAGCCAAGATCTGGAAAGGGGCACTGAAGCTTTCTTT.

This clone has just a few counts. The chain has TRBV18 and TRBJ1-6; 12 bases align to TRBD1. Germline V gene sequence: CDR1 KGHSH, CDR2 LQKENI. Trimming cost V 4 bases and J 7 bases; bases outside gene matches: 5. The CDR3 is 16 residues long. For the CDR3, the DNA is TGTGCCAGCTCACTCGGGACAGGGGGCAGGAATTCACCCCTCCACTTT. This sequence encodes CASSLGTGGRNSPLHF. Full variable domain (missing parts from reference TRBV18 and TRBJ1-6): NAGVMQNPRHLVRRRGQEARLRCSPMKGHSHVYWYRQLPEEGLKFMVYLQKENIIDESGMPKERFSAEFPKEGPSILRIQQVVRGDSAAYFCASSLGTGGRNSPLHFGNGTRLTVT.

This clone is a singleton in its sample. The chain combines TRBV6-5 with TRBJ2-7; 8 bases are a match to TRBD1. The CDR3 sequence is 14 residues long. Germline CDR1 MNHEY, CDR2 SVGAGI. J gave up 4 bases and V 7 bases, and 9 bases lay outside the gene matches. The CDR3 DNA reads TGTGCCAGCAAAGGCGGACAGGGTGGGTACGAGCAGTACTTC. The encoded protein is CASKGGQGGYEQYF.

The rearrangement joins TRBV2 to TRBJ2-2; D possibly corresponds to TRBD2 (5 bases). Germline CDR1 and CDR2: SNHLY and FYNNEI. The CDR3 spans 14 residues. Trimming stripped 5 bases from V and 6 bases from J, with 13 bases between. The CDR3 region is CASSSDGGSGELFF. CDR3 bases: TGTGCCAGCAGTTCGGACGGAGGCTCCGGGGAGCTGTTTTTT.

This clone was seen a single time. The rearrangement uses TRBV7-9 and TRBJ2-3, with a weak D call TRBD1 (5 bases). CDR1 is SEHNR, CDR2 FQNEAQ, per germline (reference sequence). The CDR3 consists of 18 residues. Trimming pared 3 bases from V and 2 bases from J, leaving 21 bases between. Here the CDR3 DNA reads TGTGCCAGCAGCTTGGGCCAGGGAATAGGTCGGATCACAGATACGCAGTATTTT. It yields the protein CASSLGQGIGRITDTQYF.

The chain links TRBV28 to TRBJ1-2; 7 positions agree with TRBD1. Unmatched junction bases numbered 4, after V lost 10 bases and J lost 5 bases. CDR1 MDHEN and CDR2 SYDVKM come from the germline V gene. The CDR3 is made up of 11 amino acids. Here the CDR3 DNA reads TGTGCCATCCAGGGGGGTTATGGCTACACCTTC. Its protein is CAIQGGYGYTF.

The chain combines TRBV7-7 with TRBJ2-1, with TRBD2 matching 11 bases. The CDR3 runs to 13 residues. V trimming: 5 bases; J trimming: 10 bases; junction bases outside the gene matches: 4. CDR1 and CDR2 from the germline V gene are SSHAT and FNYEAQ (reference sequence). CDR3 DNA sequence: TGTGCCAGCAGCCCCTCTAGCGGGGGGGAGCAGTTCTTC. Its protein is CASSPSSGGEQFF.

J is TRBJ2-7 and V is TRBV4-3; 8 bases line up with TRBD1. Trimming at V came to 2 bases and at J to 6 bases, leaving 3 bases not matched to a gene. The CDR3 is 13 residues long. From germline, CDR1 is LGHNA and CDR2 YSLEER. The CDR3 DNA reads as TGCGCCAGCAGCCAACGGACAGGGCTCGAGCAGTACTTC. Residues: CASSQRTGLEQYF.

The chain combines TRBV25-1 with TRBJ1-1, with 7 nucleotides matching TRBD1. The junction had 6 bases not matched to a gene; V was cut back by 6 bases and J by 2 bases. The germline gives CDR1 MGHDK, CDR2 SYGVNS. The CDR3 runs 14 residues. The CDR3 sequence is CASSPWTGNTEAFF. In DNA form, the CDR3 reads TGTGCCAGCAGCCCCTGGACAGGAAACACTGAAGCTTTCTTT.